This TCR beta chain comes out of a study of blood T cell repertoires in COVID-19. The wider study: Donors in the United States, Italy and Spain gave samples during acute or convalescent COVID-19.

Cohorts were based on clinical histories the participants reported. Method: immunoSEQ multiplex PCR; TCRdb's copy keeps in-frame clones and lacks some. The data contain approximately 200,000 clones, roughly nine tenths of them singletons. CDR3 length equals 14 residues. Trimming pared 5 bases from V and 8 bases from J, leaving 13 bases between. Germline CDR1 is MNHEY and CDR2 is SVGAGI. The sequenced sample consisted of PBMCs or T cells enriched from blood (not recorded which). The TCR sequence derives from a woman aged 40 to 50 with acute COVID-19. This chain links TRBV6-5 with TRBJ1-6; a weak D match, TRBD1 (6 bases). The CDR3 DNA follows: TGTGCCAGCAGTCCGGACAGTCCGTATTCACCCCTCCACTTT. Translated: CASSPDSPYSPLHF.